This T cell receptor beta chain originates from a study of cytomegalovirus exposure and HLA in healthy donors. Study background: Out of about 410 genotyped donors, about 80% belonged to the Caucasian-associated ancestry cluster. Findings and caveats of the study: In a later analysis, approximately 18,000 TCR beta sequences were associated with HLA alleles at 0.05 false discovery rate.

The PCR used 60 Vbeta and 13 Jbeta primers. Here immunoSEQ multiplex PCR was the method, and the copy in TCRdb shows in-frame clones only, minus some. Here the sample spans 130,000 to 150,000 clones, about 80% being singletons. Concerning this clone: Its antigen is as yet unknown.

Trimming shortened V by 0 bases and J by 0 bases, and 14 bases separated the two germline ends. Germline V gene data show CDR1 as MGHRA and CDR2 as YSYEKL. The CDR3 length is 17 residues. There were likely unrecorded immune exposures, though donors were nominally healthy when sampled. The source material was PBMCs. The TCR comes from a male donor in good health and CMV-seronegative. V is TRBV4-1 and J is TRBJ1-2, with D possibly being TRBD1 (6 bases). The CDR3 sequence: CASSQDFGQRTNYGYTF. The CDR3 DNA reads as TGCGCCAGCAGCCAAGATTTTGGACAGCGTACTAACTATGGCTACACCTTC.